The source of this T cell receptor (beta chain) is a study of blood T cell repertoires in COVID-19. Study information: COVID-19 samples from acute and convalescent phases originated in the United States, Italy and Spain. PBMCs, B-cell-depleted T cells, or T cells provided the cDNA or gDNA that made up the material.

The length of the CDR3 is 14 residues. Trimming at V came to 4 bases and at J to 7 bases, leaving 2 bases not matched to a gene. Germline lookup yields CDR1 MNHEY and CDR2 SVGAGI. Original methodology: Amplification of reference gene primers provided the estimated nucleated cell counts. Sequencing was performed with immunoSEQ multiplex PCR; in TCRdb, only in-frame clones are kept and a portion is missing. V, J and clone size were drawn from that table, and D and trimming were deduced from the DNA. The sample contains 80,000 to 90,000 clones, about 88% of which appear only once. The sequence came from a man in his forties or fifties with acute or convalescent COVID-19. J is TRBJ1-5 and V is TRBV6-5, with 12 bases fitting TRBD1. The sample taken for sequencing was peripheral blood. CDR3: CASSFGTGGQPQHF. The DNA for the CDR3 is TGTGCCAGCAGTTTCGGGACAGGGGGCCAGCCCCAGCATTTT.